This is a list of T cell receptor beta chains from one sample in a study of blood T cell repertoires in COVID-19. Generated by immunoSEQ multiplex PCR, the TCRdb table keeps only in-frame clones and is missing some. The top ten clones hold roughly 2.2% of a sample with around 49,000 clones, around 90% of them seen once. The sample comprised peripheral blood. These receptors all stem from a human donor in a cohort sampled during active COVID-19. CDR3s include the opening cysteine and the closing phenylalanine or tryptophan. Each record gives: clone size, J gene, V gene, D gene, CDR3 protein, CDR3 DNA. A D gene is named only where the DNA matches it firmly. Clone size, where shown, is once, few, many, or a class for clones that have expanded.

abundance: -; j_gene: TRBJ2-5; v_gene: TRBV6-5; d_gene: TRBD1; CDR3aa: CASSRRTGESETQYF; CDR3nt: TGTGCCAGCAGTCGAAGGACAGGGGAAAGCGAGACCCAGTACTTC
abundance: -; j_gene: TRBJ2-1; v_gene: TRBV24-1; d_gene: -; CDR3aa: CATSDGTSGSYNEQFF; CDR3nt: TGTGCCACCAGTGACGGGACATCCGGCTCCTACAATGAGCAGTTCTTC
abundance: -; j_gene: TRBJ1-6; v_gene: TRBV7-2; d_gene: TRBD1; CDR3aa: CASSPRTGENSPLHF; CDR3nt: TGTGCCAGCAGCCCCCGGACAGGGGAAAATTCACCCCTCCACTTT
abundance: -; j_gene: TRBJ2-7; v_gene: TRBV10-3; d_gene: -; CDR3aa: CAISEISTDTSYEQYF; CDR3nt: TGTGCCATCAGTGAGATAAGCACCGATACTTCCTACGAGCAGTACTTC
abundance: -; j_gene: TRBJ1-1; v_gene: TRBV29-1; d_gene: TRBD1; CDR3aa: CSVEGPSDRGKENTEAFF; CDR3nt: TGCAGCGTTGAAGGCCCGTCTGACAGGGGGAAAGAGAACACTGAAGCTTTCTTT
abundance: -; j_gene: TRBJ2-5; v_gene: TRBV7-3; d_gene: TRBD2; CDR3aa: CASSLTGTIKETQYF; CDR3nt: TGTGCCAGCAGCTTGACCGGGACTATTAAAGAGACCCAGTACTTC
abundance: -; j_gene: TRBJ2-7; v_gene: TRBV5-1; d_gene: -; CDR3aa: CASSLAPQYEQYF; CDR3nt: TGCGCCAGCAGCTTGGCCCCCCAATACGAGCAGTACTTC
abundance: -; j_gene: TRBJ2-6; v_gene: TRBV28; d_gene: TRBD1; CDR3aa: CASSWPGQGLLGSGANVLTF; CDR3nt: TGTGCCAGCAGTTGGCCGGGACAGGGTCTGTTGGGCTCTGGGGCCAACGTCCTGACTTTC
abundance: -; j_gene: TRBJ2-1; v_gene: TRBV4-1; d_gene: TRBD2; CDR3aa: CASTRRLAGVYNEQFF; CDR3nt: TGCGCCAGCACCCGAAGACTAGCGGGGGTATACAATGAGCAGTTCTTC
abundance: -; j_gene: TRBJ2-7; v_gene: TRBV6-5; d_gene: -; CDR3aa: CASRSGTTYEQYF; CDR3nt: TGTGCCAGCAGGAGCGGGACAACCTACGAGCAGTACTTC
abundance: -; j_gene: TRBJ2-2; v_gene: TRBV2; d_gene: -; CDR3aa: CASSQYRVGGELFF; CDR3nt: TGTGCCAGCAGTCAATACAGGGTGGGCGGGGAGCTGTTTTTT
abundance: -; j_gene: TRBJ1-1; v_gene: TRBV3-1/TRBV3-2; d_gene: TRBD1; CDR3aa: CASSQGQGMNTEAFF; CDR3nt: TGTGCCAGCAGCCAGGGACAGGGGATGAACACTGAAGCTTTCTTT
abundance: once; j_gene: TRBJ2-1; v_gene: TRBV7-9; d_gene: TRBD1; CDR3aa: CASSLGQGPGHEQFF; CDR3nt: TGTGCCAGCAGCTTAGGACAGGGACCTGGACATGAGCAGTTCTTC
abundance: -; j_gene: TRBJ2-1; v_gene: TRBV6-5; d_gene: TRBD1; CDR3aa: CASSYPGTGPSNEQFF; CDR3nt: TGTGCCAGCAGTTACCCTGGGACAGGGCCCTCCAATGAGCAGTTCTTC
abundance: -; j_gene: TRBJ2-7; v_gene: TRBV19; d_gene: -; CDR3aa: CASSIDSGPRYEQYF; CDR3nt: TGTGCCAGTAGTATAGATTCTGGCCCCCGCTACGAGCAGTACTTC
abundance: -; j_gene: TRBJ2-7; v_gene: TRBV28; d_gene: TRBD1; CDR3aa: CASSTLPGQSYEQYF; CDR3nt: TGTGCCAGCAGTACTCTTCCGGGACAGAGCTACGAGCAGTACTTC
abundance: -; j_gene: TRBJ2-3; v_gene: TRBV18; d_gene: -; CDR3aa: CASSPNSRDTQYF; CDR3nt: TGTGCCAGCTCACCGAACTCTCGCGATACGCAGTATTTT
abundance: -; j_gene: TRBJ2-1; v_gene: TRBV5-1; d_gene: TRBD1; CDR3aa: CASSVPGQGDNEQFF; CDR3nt: TGCGCCAGCAGCGTTCCGGGACAGGGCGACAATGAGCAGTTCTTC
abundance: -; j_gene: TRBJ1-1; v_gene: TRBV19; d_gene: TRBD1; CDR3aa: CASSTPGGMNTEAFF; CDR3nt: TGTGCCAGTAGTACTCCAGGGGGGATGAACACTGAAGCTTTCTTT
abundance: few; j_gene: TRBJ2-6; v_gene: TRBV5-5; d_gene: TRBD1; CDR3aa: CASTQGVTGGANVLTF; CDR3nt: TGTGCCAGCACCCAGGGGGTAACGGGTGGGGCCAACGTCCTGACTTTC
abundance: -; j_gene: TRBJ2-7; v_gene: TRBV19; d_gene: -; CDR3aa: CASSEDYEQYF; CDR3nt: TGTGCCAGTAGTGAGGACTACGAGCAGTACTTC
abundance: -; j_gene: TRBJ2-1; v_gene: TRBV5-1; d_gene: TRBD2; CDR3aa: CASSLAPGLAGNNEQFF; CDR3nt: TGCGCCAGCAGCTTGGCCCCGGGACTAGCGGGGAACAATGAGCAGTTCTTC
abundance: -; j_gene: TRBJ2-7; v_gene: TRBV6-1; d_gene: TRBD2; CDR3aa: CASSEWLAGPYEQYF; CDR3nt: TGTGCCAGCAGTGAGTGGCTAGCGGGGCCCTACGAGCAGTACTTC
abundance: -; j_gene: TRBJ2-6; v_gene: TRBV5-1; d_gene: -; CDR3aa: CASSLAQVSGANVLTF; CDR3nt: TGCGCCAGCAGCTTGGCCCAGGTTTCTGGGGCCAACGTCCTGACTTTC
abundance: -; j_gene: TRBJ2-4; v_gene: TRBV5-1; d_gene: -; CDR3aa: CASSSAGLALAKNIQYF; CDR3nt: TGCGCCAGCAGCTCCGCGGGCCTTGCTCTAGCCAAAAACATTCAGTACTTC
abundance: -; j_gene: TRBJ2-7; v_gene: TRBV9; d_gene: -; CDR3aa: CASSVGPPDEQYF; CDR3nt: TGTGCCAGCAGCGTCGGTCCGCCTGACGAGCAGTACTTC
abundance: -; j_gene: TRBJ1-1; v_gene: TRBV4-1; d_gene: -; CDR3aa: CASSQGRGMNTEAFF; CDR3nt: TGCGCCAGCAGCCAGGGCAGGGGAATGAACACTGAAGCTTTCTTT
abundance: -; j_gene: TRBJ2-5; v_gene: TRBV15; d_gene: -; CDR3aa: CATSRGRGSQETQYF; CDR3nt: TGTGCCACCAGCAGAGGGAGAGGGAGCCAAGAGACCCAGTACTTC
abundance: -; j_gene: TRBJ1-5; v_gene: TRBV7-2; d_gene: -; CDR3aa: CASSLERGNQPQHF; CDR3nt: TGTGCCAGCAGCTTAGAGAGGGGCAATCAGCCCCAGCATTTT
abundance: -; j_gene: TRBJ1-5; v_gene: TRBV7-9; d_gene: TRBD1; CDR3aa: CASSSQGANQPQHF; CDR3nt: TGTGCCAGCAGCTCCCAGGGGGCAAATCAGCCCCAGCATTTT
abundance: -; j_gene: TRBJ2-4; v_gene: TRBV6-5; d_gene: -; CDR3aa: CASRKGLGRKNIQYF; CDR3nt: TGTGCCAGCCGAAAGGGGCTTGGCAGGAAAAACATTCAGTACTTC
abundance: -; j_gene: TRBJ2-7; v_gene: TRBV6-5; d_gene: TRBD2; CDR3aa: CASSYTSGGAFYEQYF; CDR3nt: TGTGCCAGCAGTTACACTAGCGGGGGGGCCTTCTACGAGCAGTACTTC
abundance: -; j_gene: TRBJ2-6; v_gene: TRBV15; d_gene: -; CDR3aa: CATKESGSGANVLTF; CDR3nt: TGTGCCACCAAGGAGAGCGGCTCTGGGGCCAACGTCCTGACTTTC
abundance: -; j_gene: TRBJ2-7; v_gene: TRBV7-8; d_gene: TRBD2; CDR3aa: CASSYPSGGPEYF; CDR3nt: TGTGCCAGCAGCTATCCTAGCGGGGGCCCTGAGTACTTC
abundance: once; j_gene: TRBJ2-3; v_gene: TRBV5-5; d_gene: TRBD1; CDR3aa: CASSWEPQGLSTDTQYF; CDR3nt: TGTGCCAGCAGCTGGGAACCACAGGGGTTGAGCACAGATACGCAGTATTTT
abundance: -; j_gene: TRBJ2-3; v_gene: TRBV11-2; d_gene: TRBD2; CDR3aa: CASSLTSGTSTDTQYF; CDR3nt: TGTGCCAGCAGCCTAACTAGCGGGACGAGCACAGATACGCAGTATTTT
abundance: -; j_gene: TRBJ1-1; v_gene: TRBV6-2/TRBV6-3; d_gene: -; CDR3aa: CASSPPGGGYTEAFF; CDR3nt: TGTGCCAGCAGTCCCCCAGGTGGGGGGTACACTGAAGCTTTCTTT
abundance: -; j_gene: TRBJ2-5; v_gene: TRBV28; d_gene: -; CDR3aa: CASSLPPDISQETQYF; CDR3nt: TGTGCCAGCAGTTTACCCCCGGACATAAGCCAAGAGACCCAGTACTTC
abundance: -; j_gene: TRBJ1-5; v_gene: TRBV12-3/TRBV12-4; d_gene: TRBD1; CDR3aa: CASSLTGSQPQHF; CDR3nt: TGTGCCAGCAGTCTGACAGGGAGCCAGCCCCAGCATTTT
abundance: -; j_gene: TRBJ1-3; v_gene: TRBV19; d_gene: -; CDR3aa: CASKMSDWRGGSGNTIYF; CDR3nt: TGTGCCAGTAAGATGTCTGATTGGAGGGGAGGATCTGGAAACACCATATATTTT
abundance: -; j_gene: TRBJ2-7; v_gene: TRBV18; d_gene: TRBD2; CDR3aa: CASSPQGGMRGVTYEQYF; CDR3nt: TGTGCCAGCTCACCTCAGGGAGGTATGCGGGGGGTGACCTACGAGCAGTACTTC
abundance: -; j_gene: TRBJ2-3; v_gene: TRBV5-8; d_gene: TRBD1; CDR3aa: CASSGLPGQSTDTQYF; CDR3nt: TGTGCCAGCAGCGGACTGCCGGGACAGTCCACAGATACGCAGTATTTT
abundance: -; j_gene: TRBJ1-6; v_gene: TRBV6-5; d_gene: TRBD1; CDR3aa: CASRVAGQLNSPLHF; CDR3nt: TGTGCCAGCAGGGTGGCGGGACAGCTAAATTCACCCCTCCACTTT
abundance: -; j_gene: TRBJ2-7; v_gene: TRBV6-2/TRBV6-3; d_gene: -; CDR3aa: CASSPHGTLLEQYF; CDR3nt: TGTGCCAGCAGTCCACACGGGACTCTCCTTGAGCAGTACTTC
abundance: -; j_gene: TRBJ1-2; v_gene: TRBV5-6; d_gene: -; CDR3aa: CASSQWGPTFNYGYTF; CDR3nt: TGTGCCAGCAGCCAATGGGGGCCGACCTTTAACTATGGCTACACCTTC
abundance: few; j_gene: TRBJ1-2; v_gene: TRBV4-1; d_gene: TRBD1; CDR3aa: CASSLDRVTNYGYTF; CDR3nt: TGCGCCAGCAGCCTAGACAGGGTAACTAACTATGGCTACACCTTC
abundance: few; j_gene: TRBJ1-6; v_gene: TRBV30; d_gene: -; CDR3aa: CAWTGNNSPLHF; CDR3nt: TGTGCCTGGACAGGGAATAATTCACCCCTCCACTTT
abundance: -; j_gene: TRBJ1-1; v_gene: TRBV5-1; d_gene: -; CDR3aa: CASSLGSPMSEAFF; CDR3nt: TGCGCCAGCAGCTTGGGTAGCCCCATGTCTGAAGCTTTCTTT
abundance: -; j_gene: TRBJ2-7; v_gene: TRBV7-8; d_gene: -; CDR3aa: CASSLSMYEQYF; CDR3nt: TGTGCCAGCAGCTTATCAATGTACGAGCAGTACTTC
abundance: -; j_gene: TRBJ2-2; v_gene: TRBV7-8; d_gene: TRBD2; CDR3aa: CASSLVTRGGARIGELFF; CDR3nt: TGTGCCAGCAGCTTAGTAACTCGCGGGGGGGCCAGGATCGGGGAGCTGTTTTTT
abundance: few; j_gene: TRBJ2-5; v_gene: TRBV7-3; d_gene: TRBD1; CDR3aa: CASSLGTGSQETQYF; CDR3nt: TGTGCCAGCAGTCTAGGGACAGGCTCCCAAGAGACCCAGTACTTC
abundance: -; j_gene: TRBJ1-2; v_gene: TRBV6-2/TRBV6-3; d_gene: -; CDR3aa: CASSYRLRDYGYTF; CDR3nt: TGTGCCAGCAGTTACAGGTTGCGGGACTATGGCTACACCTTC
abundance: -; j_gene: TRBJ2-3; v_gene: TRBV2; d_gene: TRBD2; CDR3aa: CASKRREGPLDTQYF; CDR3nt: TGTGCCAGCAAGCGGCGGGAGGGCCCTCTAGATACGCAGTATTTT
abundance: -; j_gene: TRBJ2-5; v_gene: TRBV28; d_gene: TRBD1; CDR3aa: CASSVDRGRWGQETQYF; CDR3nt: TGTGCCAGCAGTGTCGACAGGGGGAGGTGGGGCCAAGAGACCCAGTACTTC
abundance: -; j_gene: TRBJ1-2; v_gene: TRBV12-3/TRBV12-4; d_gene: -; CDR3aa: CASSNPTGFGYTF; CDR3nt: TGTGCCAGCAGCAATCCCACAGGTTTTGGCTACACCTTC
abundance: -; j_gene: TRBJ2-1; v_gene: TRBV7-2; d_gene: TRBD2; CDR3aa: CASSPSLLAGRSGEQFF; CDR3nt: TGTGCCAGCAGCCCCAGCCTACTAGCGGGACGCTCCGGTGAGCAGTTCTTC
abundance: -; j_gene: TRBJ1-1; v_gene: TRBV3-1/TRBV3-2; d_gene: TRBD1; CDR3aa: CASSHTGGRGTEAFF; CDR3nt: TGTGCCAGCAGCCATACAGGGGGTCGCGGCACTGAAGCTTTCTTT
abundance: -; j_gene: TRBJ2-2; v_gene: TRBV6-4; d_gene: TRBD2; CDR3aa: CASSDSGGASTGELFF; CDR3nt: TGTGCCAGCAGTGACAGCGGGGGGGCTAGCACCGGGGAGCTGTTTTTT